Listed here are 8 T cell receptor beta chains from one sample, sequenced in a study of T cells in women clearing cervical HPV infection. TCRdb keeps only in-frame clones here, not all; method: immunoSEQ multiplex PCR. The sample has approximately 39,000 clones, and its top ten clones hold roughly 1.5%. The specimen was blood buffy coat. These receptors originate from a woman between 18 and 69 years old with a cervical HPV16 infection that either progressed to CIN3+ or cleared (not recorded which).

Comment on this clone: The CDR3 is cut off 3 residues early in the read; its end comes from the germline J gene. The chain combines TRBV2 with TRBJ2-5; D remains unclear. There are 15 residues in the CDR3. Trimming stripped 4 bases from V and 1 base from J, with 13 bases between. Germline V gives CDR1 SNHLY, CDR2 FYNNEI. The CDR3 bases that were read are TGTGCCAGCAGTGGGGCCGCTCAACCCCAAGAGACC. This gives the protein CASSGAAQPQET. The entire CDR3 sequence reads CASSGAAQPQETQYF.

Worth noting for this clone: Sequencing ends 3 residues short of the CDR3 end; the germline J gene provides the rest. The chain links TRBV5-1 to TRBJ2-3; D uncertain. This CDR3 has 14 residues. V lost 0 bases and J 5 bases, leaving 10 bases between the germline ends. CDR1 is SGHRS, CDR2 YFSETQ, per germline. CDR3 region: CASSLATPGDTQYF. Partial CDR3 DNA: TGCGCCAGCAGCTTGGCTACCCCGGGAGATACG.

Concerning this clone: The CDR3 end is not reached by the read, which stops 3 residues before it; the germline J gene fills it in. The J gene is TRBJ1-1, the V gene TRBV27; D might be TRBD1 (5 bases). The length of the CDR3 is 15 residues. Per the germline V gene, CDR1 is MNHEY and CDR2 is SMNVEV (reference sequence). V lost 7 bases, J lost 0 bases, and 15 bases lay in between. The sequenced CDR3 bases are TGTGCCAGCACCCTGGGCGGGGACGTGAACACTGAA. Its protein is CASTLGGDVNTE. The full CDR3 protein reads CASTLGGDVNTEAFF.

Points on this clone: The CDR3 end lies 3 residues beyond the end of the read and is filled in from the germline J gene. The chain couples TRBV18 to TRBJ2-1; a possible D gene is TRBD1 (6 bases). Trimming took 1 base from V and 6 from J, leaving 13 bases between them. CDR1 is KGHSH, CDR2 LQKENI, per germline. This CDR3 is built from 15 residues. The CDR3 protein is CASSPRGGSSNEQFF. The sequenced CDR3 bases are TGTGCCAGCTCACCACGAGGGGGAAGTAGCAATGAG. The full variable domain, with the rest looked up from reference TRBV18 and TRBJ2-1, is NAGVMQNPRHLVRRRGQEARLRCSPMKGHSHVYWYRQLPEEGLKFMVYLQKENIIDESGMPKERFSAEFPKEGPSILRIQQVVRGDSAAYFCASSPRGGSSNEQFFGPGTRLTVL.

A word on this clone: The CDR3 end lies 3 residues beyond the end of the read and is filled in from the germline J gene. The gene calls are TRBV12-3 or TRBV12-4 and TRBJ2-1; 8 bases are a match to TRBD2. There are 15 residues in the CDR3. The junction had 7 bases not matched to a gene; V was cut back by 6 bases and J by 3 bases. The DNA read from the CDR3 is TGTGCCAGCAGCCCGGGAGCGGGGGACTACAATGAG. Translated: CASSPGAGDYNE. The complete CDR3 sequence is CASSPGAGDYNEQFF.

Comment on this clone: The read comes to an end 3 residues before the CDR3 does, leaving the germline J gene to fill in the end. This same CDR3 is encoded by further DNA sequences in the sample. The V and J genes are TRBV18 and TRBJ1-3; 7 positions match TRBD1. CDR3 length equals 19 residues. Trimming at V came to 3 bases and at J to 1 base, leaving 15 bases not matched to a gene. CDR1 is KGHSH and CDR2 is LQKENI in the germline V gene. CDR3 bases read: TGTGCCAGCTCACCCAAGACAGGGACCAAACCGGGATCTGGAAACACC. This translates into CASSPKTGTKPGSGNT. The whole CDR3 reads CASSPKTGTKPGSGNTIYF.

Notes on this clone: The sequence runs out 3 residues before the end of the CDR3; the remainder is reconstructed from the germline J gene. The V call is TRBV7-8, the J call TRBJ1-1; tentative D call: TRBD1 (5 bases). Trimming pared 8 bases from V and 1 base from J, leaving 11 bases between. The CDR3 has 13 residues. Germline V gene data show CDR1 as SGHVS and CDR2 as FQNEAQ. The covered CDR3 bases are TGTGCCAGCCACGAGGGGAAGAACACTGAA. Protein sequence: CASHEGKNTE. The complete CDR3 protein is CASHEGKNTEAFF.

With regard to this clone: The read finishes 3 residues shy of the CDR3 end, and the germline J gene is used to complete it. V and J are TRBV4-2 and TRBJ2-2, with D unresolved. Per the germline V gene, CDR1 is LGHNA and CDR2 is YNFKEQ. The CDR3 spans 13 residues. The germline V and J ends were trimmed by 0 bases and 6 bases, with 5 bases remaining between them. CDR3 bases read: TGTGCCAGCAGCCAAGATCCTCCCGGGGAG. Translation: CASSQDPPGE. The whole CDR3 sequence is CASSQDPPGELFF.